This T cell receptor beta chain was identified in a study of cytomegalovirus exposure and HLA in healthy donors. Study outcomes and limitations: Cytomegalovirus-associated TCR beta chains were listed, numbering 164.

The CDR3 has 14 residues. Germline assignment: CDR1 SGHTS and CDR2 YDEGEE. With 2 bases removed from V and 4 bases from J, the gap between germline ends came to 12 bases. It was with 60 Vbeta and 13 Jbeta primers that the PCR ran. This table comes from immunoSEQ multiplex PCR, and its TCRdb copy is limited to in-frame clones, with some not included. The data hold 100,000 to 150,000 clones, with about 72% observed a single time. This clone came up a few times. Its specificity is not known. Sequencing was carried out using PBMCs. This receptor was obtained from a middle-aged man in good health and CMV-seropositive. This chain links TRBV5-8 with TRBJ1-2, with D possibly matching TRBD1 (5 bases). DNA for the CDR3: TGTGCCAGCAGCTTCCAGACAGATACCTATGGCTACACCTTC. Amino acids: CASSFQTDTYGYTF.